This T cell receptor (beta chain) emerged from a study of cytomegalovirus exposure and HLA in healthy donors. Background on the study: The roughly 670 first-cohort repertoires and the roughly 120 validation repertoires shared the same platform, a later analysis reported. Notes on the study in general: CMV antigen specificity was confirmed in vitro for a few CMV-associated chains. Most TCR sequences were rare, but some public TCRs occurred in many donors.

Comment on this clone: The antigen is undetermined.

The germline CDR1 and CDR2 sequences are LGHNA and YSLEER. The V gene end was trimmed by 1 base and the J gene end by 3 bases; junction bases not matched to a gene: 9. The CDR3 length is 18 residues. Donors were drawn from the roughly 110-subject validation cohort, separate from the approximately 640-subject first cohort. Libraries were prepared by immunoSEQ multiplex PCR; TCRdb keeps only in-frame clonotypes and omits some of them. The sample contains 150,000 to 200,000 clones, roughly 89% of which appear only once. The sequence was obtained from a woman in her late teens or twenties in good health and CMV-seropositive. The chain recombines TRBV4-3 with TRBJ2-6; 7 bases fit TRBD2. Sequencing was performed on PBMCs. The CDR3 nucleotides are TGCGCCAGCAGCCAAGTCCGGGGGAGGGAAAGTGGGGCCAACGTCCTGACTTTC. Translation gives CASSQVRGRESGANVLTF.